This TCR beta chain was sequenced for a study of vaccination and CD4 T cells after COVID-19. Study-wide context: As control conditions, cultures were given either a CEFX pool serving as positive control, an HIV-1 Nef pool, or no peptide at all.

This clonotype occurred a few times. Its antigen is not identified. Oncomine TCR Beta short-read sequencing was applied to DNA from cultured CD4+ T cells. TCRdb analysed the PCR reads with MiXCR anew, one entry per CDR3 protein. The sample lists some 19,000 distinct CDR3 sequences; approximately 38% were seen once. Study results and limitations: The median count of SARS-CoV-2-reactive clonotypes rose from around 20 to 38, not significantly.

Indicated treatment: roughly 10-day PBMC culture with coronavirus spike peptide pools or control peptides (ViraFEST assay). The sample was cultured CD4+ T cells from blood. The source of this sequence is a human donor with COVID-19.

Here the CDR3 reads CATSRGTSYEQYF. The CDR3 bases are TGTGCCACCAGCAGAGGGACTTCCTACGAGCAGTACTTC. The rearrangement uses TRBV15 and TRBJ2-7; the D gene is possibly TRBD2 (5 bases). CDR3 length equals 13 residues. Trimming shortened V by 1 base and J by 1 base, and 5 bases separated the two germline ends. Germline V gene lookup returns CDR1 LNHNV and CDR2 YYDKDF (reference sequence). Full variable domain (rest looked up from reference TRBV15 and TRBJ2-7): DAMVIQNPRYQVTQFGKPVTLSCSQTLNHNVMYWYQQKSSQAPKLLFHYYDKDFNNEADTPDNFQSRRPNTSFCFLDIRSPGLGDTAMYLCATSRGTSYEQYFGPGTRLTVT.